The 13 T cell receptor beta chains listed next were all sequenced from one sample in a study of relationships among human T cell subsets. Anti-CD45RO beads selected memory T cells out of the CD45RA-negative fraction. The T cell receptor alpha and beta CDR3 regions were amplified from mRNA by semiquantitative ARM-PCR. In ARM-PCR, communal superprimers followed tagged nested gene-specific primers for exponential amplification. From the multiplex PCR reads, TCRdb called clonotypes with MiXCR, one entry per CDR3 protein. The sample includes thousands of distinct CDR3 sequences, 54% seen only once; the top ten take about 5.7%. The sequencing sample was made of memory T cells sorted from blood. All receptors come from a man aged 35 to 55 in good health.

The V and J genes are TRBV27 and TRBJ2-7; D call uncertain. Trimming took off 2 bases at V and 4 bases at J, with 15 bases between the two ends. The CDR3 extends over 15 amino acids. Germline lookup yields CDR1 MNHEY and CDR2 SMNVEV (reference sequence). This CDR3 reads CASSLMAATWYEQYF. The CDR3 DNA reads as TGTGCCAGCAGTTTAATGGCCGCAACTTGGTACGAGCAGTACTTC.

The CDR3 spells CASGRDRPISGGLSYNEQFF. CDR3 sequence (DNA): TGTGCCAGCGGACGAGACAGGCCAATTAGCGGGGGCCTCTCCTACAATGAGCAGTTCTTC. The rearrangement joins TRBV27 to TRBJ2-1; 9 bases are shared with TRBD2. V shed 8 bases, J shed 0 bases, and the junction held 20 bases outside the gene matches. Germline CDR1 and CDR2: MNHEY and SMNVEV (reference sequence). The CDR3 consists of 20 residues.

The V gene is TRBV28, the J gene TRBJ2-3; no reliable D call. This CDR3 has 17 residues. The germline V and J ends were trimmed by 6 bases and 0 bases, with 19 bases remaining between them. Per the germline V gene, CDR1 is MDHEN and CDR2 is SYDVKM. CDR3 protein: CASSSPFRLSSTDTQYF. The DNA of the CDR3 is TGTGCCAGCAGCTCCCCCTTTAGACTCTCTAGCACAGATACGCAGTATTTT.

The CDR3 protein is CASSKGGSVNSPLHF. For the CDR3, the DNA is TGTGCCAGCAGCAAAGGTGGCAGCGTAAATTCACCCCTCCACTTT. V gene TRBV11-2 combines with J gene TRBJ1-6; D is ambiguous. V was pared by 5 bases and J by 7 bases, with 15 bases between. CDR3 length equals 15 residues. Looked up from germline, CDR1 is SGHAT and CDR2 is FQNNGV.

The chain is built from TRBV10-3 and TRBJ2-5, with D uncertain. The germline V gene has CDR1 ENHRY and CDR2 SYGVKD. V lost 10 bases to trimming and J lost 0 bases, with 12 bases between them. This CDR3 spans 13 amino acids. CDR3 DNA: TGTGCCACACTGACGCAGGACCAAGAGACCCAGTACTTC. Translation gives CATLTQDQETQYF.

Only a few counts were recorded for this clonotype. The rearrangement uses TRBV27 and TRBJ1-1; the match to TRBD1 covers 7 bases. Per germline, CDR1 MNHEY and CDR2 SMNVEV (reference sequence). V dropped 8 bases and J dropped 4; count of bases not matched to a gene: 16. CDR3 length: 16 residues. As DNA, the CDR3 is TGTGCCAGCCTCGCGCGAAGGGGGCGCGAGGGCACTGAAGCTTTCTTT. Its protein product is CASLARRGREGTEAFF.

The gene calls are TRBV19 and TRBJ2-5, with no clear D. Germline V lookup: CDR1 LNHDA, CDR2 SQIVND (reference sequence). V dropped 3 bases and J dropped 3 bases, with 8 bases sitting between them. CDR3 size: 13 residues. The CDR3 coding sequence is TGTGCCAGTAGTATGGAAGGGAAAGAGACCCAGTACTTC. Protein product: CASSMEGKETQYF.

The genes are TRBV29-1 and TRBJ1-1; D is unclear. V lost 8 bases to trimming and J lost 6 bases, with 13 bases between them. The CDR3 extends over 11 amino acids. CDR1 SQVTM and CDR2 ANQGSEA come from the germline V gene. DNA for the CDR3: TGCAGCCTTCAAATAGGGCCTGAAGCTTTCTTT. It specifies CSLQIGPEAFF.

V is TRBV7-2 and J is TRBJ2-4; 13 bases line up with TRBD2. V trimming: 6 bases; J trimming: 5 bases; junction bases outside the gene matches: 7. CDR3 size: 16 residues. Germline V gene data show CDR1 as SGHTA and CDR2 as FQGNSA. CDR3 sequence: CASRATSGGAQNIQYF. CDR3 coding DNA: TGTGCCAGCAGGGCTACTAGCGGGGGGGCCCAAAACATTCAGTACTTC.

The CDR3 loop is CASTGQGASEQFF. Written as DNA, the CDR3 is TGCGCCAGCACCGGACAGGGGGCATCTGAGCAGTTCTTC. The J gene is TRBJ2-1, the V gene TRBV5-1; the match to TRBD1 covers 11 bases. Germline V gives CDR1 SGHRS, CDR2 YFSETQ. V was clipped by 6 bases and J by 9 bases; unmatched bases: 5. This CDR3 is built from 13 residues.

This chain connects TRBV10-3 to TRBJ2-3, with unresolved D. The germline V gene has CDR1 ENHRY and CDR2 SYGVKD. The length of the CDR3 is 13 residues. V was clipped by 0 bases and J by 1 base, with 2 bases between them. The CDR3 reads CAISESGTDTQYF. The DNA for the CDR3 is TGTGCCATCAGTGAGTCCGGCACAGATACGCAGTATTTT.

This chain links TRBV2 with TRBJ2-3, with TRBD2 matching over 13 bases. After removal of 0 bases from V and 4 bases from J, the junction contained 1 base not matched to a gene. The germline V gene has CDR1 SNHLY and CDR2 FYNNEI. This CDR3 contains 16 residues. CDR3 nucleotide sequence: TGTGCCAGCAGTGAAGCGACTAGCGGGGGGTCAGATACGCAGTATTTT. As protein: CASSEATSGGSDTQYF.

The DNA for the CDR3 is TGTGCCAGCAGCCCCTTCAATCAGCCCCAGCATTTT. Protein product: CASSPFNQPQHF. V and J are TRBV14 and TRBJ1-5; no firm D call. This CDR3 has 12 residues. V was cut by 4 bases and J by 3 bases, with 4 bases left in between. Germline values: CDR1 SGHDN, CDR2 FVKESK.